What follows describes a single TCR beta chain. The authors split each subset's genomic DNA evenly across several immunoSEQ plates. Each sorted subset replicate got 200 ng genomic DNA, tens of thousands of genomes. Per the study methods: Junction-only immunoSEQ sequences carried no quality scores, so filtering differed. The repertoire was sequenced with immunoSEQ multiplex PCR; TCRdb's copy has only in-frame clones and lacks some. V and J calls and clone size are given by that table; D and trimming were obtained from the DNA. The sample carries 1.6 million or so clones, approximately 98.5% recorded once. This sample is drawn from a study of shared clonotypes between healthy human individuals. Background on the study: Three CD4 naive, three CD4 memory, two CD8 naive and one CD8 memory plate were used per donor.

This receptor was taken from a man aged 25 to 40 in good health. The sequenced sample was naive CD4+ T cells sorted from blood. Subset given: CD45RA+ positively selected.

CDR3 residues: CASSFRTGASYGYTF. CDR3 in DNA: TGTGCCAGCAGCTTCAGGACAGGAGCCTCCTATGGCTACACCTTC. The gene calls are TRBV21-1 and TRBJ1-2; TRBD1 reflects the table's D call only, with no check against the DNA. TRBV21-1 is annotated as a pseudogene. There are 15 residues in the CDR3.